The sequence of this T cell receptor (beta chain) was determined in a study of control samples from healthy donors and cancer patients. Clones were read by immunoSEQ multiplex PCR, and TCRdb kept only the in-frame ones, dropping some. The sample comprises 98,000 or so clones, 79% of which are singletons, and roughly 10% rests with the top ten. The CDR3 length is 14 residues. The ends were cut back, 2 bases at V and 2 bases at J, with 6 bases in the middle. Germline CDR1 MNHNS, CDR2 SASEGT. The genes are TRBV6-1 and TRBJ2-2; D uncertain. The sample was blood. This receptor was taken from a woman aged 25 to 39 in good health. CDR3: CASSEFLNTGELFF. The CDR3 DNA is TGTGCCAGCAGTGAATTTCTCAACACCGGGGAGCTGTTTTTT.